These 9 T cell receptor beta chains originate from one sample sequenced in a study of siplizumab effects on memory and regulatory T cells. Method: immunoSEQ multiplex PCR; TCRdb's copy keeps in-frame clones and lacks some. The sample carries 100,000 or so clones, approximately 91% recorded once. The sample taken for sequencing was CD4+ T cells sorted from blood. These receptors were taken from a human donor in good health. Some clones in this sample may be carry-over from other donors' samples.

This clone was recorded only once. For the CDR3, the DNA is TGTGCCAGCACTTTGGCGGCTAGCTCCTACAATGAGCAGTTCTTC. Its translation: CASTLAASSYNEQFF. The V call is TRBV2, the J call TRBJ2-1; D is ambiguous. Germline assignment: CDR1 SNHLY and CDR2 FYNNEI. Trimming removed 7 bases at V and 0 bases at J, with 13 bases between. CDR3 length: 15 amino acids.

This clone was seen a handful of times. CDR3 in amino acids: CASSLGSSPNQPQHF. The CDR3 DNA reads TGTGCCAGCAGCTTAGGTTCTTCCCCCAATCAGCCCCAGCATTTT. The rearrangement links TRBV7-9 to TRBJ1-5; D uncertain. Looked up from germline, CDR1 is SEHNR and CDR2 is FQNEAQ (reference sequence). Trimming removed 1 base at V and 3 bases at J, with 10 bases between. The CDR3 extends over 15 amino acids.

V is TRBV5-1 and J is TRBJ2-6; 11 nucleotides agree with TRBD1. Germline CDR1 and CDR2: SGHRS and YFSETQ. The CDR3 totals 18 residues. The junction had 8 bases not matched to a gene; V was cut back by 4 bases and J by 2 bases. CDR3 residues: CASSRTGGRTTGANVLTF. The CDR3 DNA follows: TGCGCCAGCAGCAGGACAGGGGGCCGAACCACTGGGGCCAACGTCCTGACTTTC.

The chain recombines TRBV19 with TRBJ2-1, with TRBD1 identical over 12 bases. Losses at the gene ends were 6 bases for V and 6 bases for J; bases not matched to a gene: 6. Germline V lookup: CDR1 LNHDA, CDR2 SQIVND (reference sequence). This CDR3 has 15 residues. CDR3 coding DNA: TGTGCCAGTAGGGAGGGACAGGGGGCGGCCAATGAGCAGTTCTTC. This encodes CASREGQGAANEQFF.

This clone was seen just once. J is TRBJ2-1 and V is TRBV6-5; D gene unclear. The V gene's germline CDR1 is MNHEY and CDR2 SVGAGI. CDR3 size: 13 residues. The ends were cut back, 2 bases at V and 5 bases at J, with 7 bases in the middle. CDR3: CASSYRVNNEQFF. CDR3 nucleotides: TGTGCCAGCAGTTACAGAGTAAACAATGAGCAGTTCTTC.

V and J are TRBV5-6 and TRBJ1-2; the D gene is possibly TRBD1 (6 bases). The CDR3 is made up of 12 amino acids. Germline V lookup: CDR1 SGHDT, CDR2 YYEEEE. The CDR3 reads CAGAGPFHGYTF. DNA for the CDR3: TGTGCGGGGGCAGGTCCTTTCCATGGCTACACCTTC. The variable domain in full, completed from reference TRBV5-6 and TRBJ1-2, reads DAGVTQSPTHLIKTRGQQVTLRCSPKSGHDTVSWYQQALGQGPQFIFQYYEEEERQRGNFPDRFSGHQFPNYSSELNVNALLLGDSALYLCAGAGPFHGYTFGSGTRLTVV.

V is TRBV11-2 and J is TRBJ1-5, with D uncertain. This CDR3 is built from 15 residues. Germline lookup yields CDR1 SGHAT and CDR2 FQNNGV. Trimming stripped 4 bases from V and 6 bases from J, with 16 bases between. DNA of the CDR3: TGTGCCAGCAGCTCACAACGCGATGGAGGTCAGCCCCAGCATTTT. As protein: CASSSQRDGGQPQHF. Looking up the rest from reference TRBV11-2 and TRBJ1-5 gives the full variable domain: EAGVAQSPRYKIIEKRQSVAFWCNPISGHATLYWYQQILGQGPKLLIQFQNNGVVDDSQLPKDRFSAERLKGVDSTLKIQPAKLEDSAVYLCASSSQRDGGQPQHFGDGTRLSIL.

This chain connects TRBV27 to TRBJ2-1; D may be TRBD2 (6 bases). CDR3 size: 15 residues. Trimming removed 5 bases from V and 4 bases from J, with 15 bases in between. Looked up from germline, CDR1 is MNHEY and CDR2 is SMNVEV (reference sequence). The chain's CDR3 is CASSTPKGRYNEQFF. The CDR3 region has the DNA TGTGCCAGCAGTACTCCCAAAGGGAGGTACAATGAGCAGTTCTTC.

The genes are TRBV5-1 and TRBJ2-3; possibly TRBD1 for D (6 bases). This CDR3 region has 18 residues. Trimming took off 0 bases at V and 0 bases at J, with 17 bases between the two ends. Germline V gene sequence: CDR1 SGHRS, CDR2 YFSETQ. The CDR3 coding sequence is TGCGCCAGCAGCTTGGCGACAGGAGGTGGGATTAGCACAGATACGCAGTATTTT. This translates into CASSLATGGGISTDTQYF.